This T cell receptor beta chain was sequenced for a study of blood T cell repertoires in COVID-19. Study context: Sample material is recorded as cDNA or gDNA derived from T cells, B-cell-depleted T cells, or PBMCs.

This clone came up a few times. The CDR3 has 12 residues. Trimming took 7 bases from V and 4 from J, leaving 11 bases between them. The germline gives CDR1 SGDLS, CDR2 YYNGEE. The table came from immunoSEQ multiplex PCR; TCRdb's copy has only in-frame clones and leaves some out. Here the sample spans about 320,000 clones, over 90% being singletons. Participants' own reports of clinical history determined their cohort assignment. This TCR was sampled from a woman aged 30 to 39 who had been exposed to COVID-19. Sequencing was performed on PBMCs or T cells enriched from blood (not recorded which). The genes are TRBV9 and TRBJ1-2, with D perhaps TRBD1 (6 bases). CDR3 region: CASQGISYGYTF. CDR3 in DNA: TGTGCCAGCCAGGGGATAAGCTATGGCTACACCTTC.